This TCR beta chain was observed in a study of memory CD4+ T cells and cytomegalovirus serostatus. Study-wide context: This sample comes from healthy Belgian adults, several CMV seropositive, roughly 22 seronegative.

The sort gate was single viable CD3+CD4+CD8-CD45RO+ cells for memory CD4+ T cells. CMV serostatus came from serum IgG against pp150, pp28, p38, p52. CD4+ T cells were isolated by positive magnetic selection. As to this clone: Its antigen is still unknown.

The V gene's germline CDR1 is SGHRS and CDR2 YFSETQ. Trimming took off 4 bases at V and 8 bases at J, with 21 bases between the two ends. The CDR3 totals 15 residues. Study-wide results and limits: CMV serostatus prediction reached median AUC around 0.95, or 0.9 with US-trained model.

TCRdb's table, derived via immunoSEQ multiplex PCR, lists solely in-frame clones and lacks some. The table includes tens of thousands of clones, 79% detected once. The chain couples TRBV5-1 to TRBJ1-2, with TRBD1 as a possible D gene (6 bases). The TCR originated in an adult in good health and CMV-seronegative. The sequenced sample was memory CD4+ T cells from blood. The DNA for the CDR3 is TGCGCCAGCAGCCCCGGGGTGCCGGGGGCACCCGGCTACACCTTC. It translates to CASSPGVPGAPGYTF.